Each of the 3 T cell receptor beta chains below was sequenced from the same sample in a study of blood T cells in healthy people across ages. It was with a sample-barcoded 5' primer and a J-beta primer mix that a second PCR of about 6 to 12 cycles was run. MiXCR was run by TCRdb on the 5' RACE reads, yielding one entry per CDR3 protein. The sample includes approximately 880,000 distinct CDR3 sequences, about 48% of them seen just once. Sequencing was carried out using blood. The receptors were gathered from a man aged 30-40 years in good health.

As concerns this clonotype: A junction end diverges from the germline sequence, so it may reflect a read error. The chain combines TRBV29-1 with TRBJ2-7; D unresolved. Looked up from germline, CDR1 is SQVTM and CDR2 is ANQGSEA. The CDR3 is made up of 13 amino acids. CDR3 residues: CGVVFSISYEQYF. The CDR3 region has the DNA TGCGGCGTTGTTTTCTCAATCTCCTACGAGCAGTACTTC.

DNA of the CDR3: TGTGCCAGCAGTGGCAGTTCCAACATTCAGTACTTC. It encodes CASSGSSNIQYF. J is TRBJ2-7 and V is TRBV2; no reliable D call. The end of the DNA aligns better with TRBJ2-4, so the J call may be wrong. The germline CDR1 and CDR2 sequences are SNHLY and FYNNEI. The CDR3 has 12 residues.

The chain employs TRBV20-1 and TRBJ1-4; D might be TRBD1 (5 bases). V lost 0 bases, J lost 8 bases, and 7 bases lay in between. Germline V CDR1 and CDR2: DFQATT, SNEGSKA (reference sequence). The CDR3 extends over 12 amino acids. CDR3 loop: CSARDSGEKLFF. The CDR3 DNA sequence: TGCAGTGCTAGAGATTCAGGGGAAAAACTGTTTTTT.